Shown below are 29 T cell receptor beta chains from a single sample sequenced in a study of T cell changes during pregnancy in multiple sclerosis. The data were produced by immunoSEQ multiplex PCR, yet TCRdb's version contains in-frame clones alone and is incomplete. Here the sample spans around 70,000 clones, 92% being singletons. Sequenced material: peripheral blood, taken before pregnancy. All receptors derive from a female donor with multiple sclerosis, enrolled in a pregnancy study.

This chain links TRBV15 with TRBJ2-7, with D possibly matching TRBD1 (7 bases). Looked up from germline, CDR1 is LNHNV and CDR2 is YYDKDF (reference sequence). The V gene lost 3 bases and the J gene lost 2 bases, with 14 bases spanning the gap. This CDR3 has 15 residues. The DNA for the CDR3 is TGTGCCACCAGCAGTTCGCGGGACAGAACCTACGAGCAGTACTTC. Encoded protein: CATSSSRDRTYEQYF.

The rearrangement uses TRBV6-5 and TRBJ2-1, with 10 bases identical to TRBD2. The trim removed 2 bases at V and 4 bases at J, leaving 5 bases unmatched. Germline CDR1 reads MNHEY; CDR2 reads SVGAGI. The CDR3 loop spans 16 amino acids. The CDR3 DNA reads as TGTGCCAGCAGTTACGCTAGCGGGAGCAGGTACAATGAGCAGTTCTTC. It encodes CASSYASGSRYNEQFF.

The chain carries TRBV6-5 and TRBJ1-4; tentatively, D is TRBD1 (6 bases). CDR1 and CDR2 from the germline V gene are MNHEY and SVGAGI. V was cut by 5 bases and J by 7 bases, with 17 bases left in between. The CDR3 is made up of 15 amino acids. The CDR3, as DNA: TGTGCCAGCAGTCTCTCCCGGGGGGCGGGTGAAAAACTGTTTTTT. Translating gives CASSLSRGAGEKLFF.

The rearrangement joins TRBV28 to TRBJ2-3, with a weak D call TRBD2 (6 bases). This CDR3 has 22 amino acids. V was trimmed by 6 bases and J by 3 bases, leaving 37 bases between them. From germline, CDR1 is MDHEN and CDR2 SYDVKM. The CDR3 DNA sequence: TGTGCCAGCAGCGCGCGGGACCCCTCCACCGATCCCACTTTTAGGAGAACAGATACGCAGTATTTT. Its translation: CASSARDPSTDPTFRRTDTQYF.

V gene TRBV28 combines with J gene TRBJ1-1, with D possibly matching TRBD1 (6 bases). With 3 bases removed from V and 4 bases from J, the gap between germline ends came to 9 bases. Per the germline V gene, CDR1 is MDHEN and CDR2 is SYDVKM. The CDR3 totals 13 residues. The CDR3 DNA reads TGTGCCAGCAGTTTGAGAGGGGGCACTGAAGCTTTCTTT. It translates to CASSLRGGTEAFF.

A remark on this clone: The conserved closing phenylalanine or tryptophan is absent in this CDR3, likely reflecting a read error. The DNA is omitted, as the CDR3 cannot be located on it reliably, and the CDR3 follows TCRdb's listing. CDR3 sequence: CASSPSTGGEGGL. The genes are TRBV18 and TRBJ2-7; no check of the table's D call, TRBD1, against the DNA was made. The CDR3 length is 13 residues, termini included. The V gene's germline CDR1 is KGHSH and CDR2 LQKENI.

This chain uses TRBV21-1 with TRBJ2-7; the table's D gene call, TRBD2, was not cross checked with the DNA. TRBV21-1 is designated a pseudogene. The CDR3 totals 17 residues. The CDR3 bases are TGTGCCAGCAGCAAAAAGCCGGCTAGCGGGTGGCGATACGAGCAGTACTTC. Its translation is CASSKKPASGWRYEQYF.

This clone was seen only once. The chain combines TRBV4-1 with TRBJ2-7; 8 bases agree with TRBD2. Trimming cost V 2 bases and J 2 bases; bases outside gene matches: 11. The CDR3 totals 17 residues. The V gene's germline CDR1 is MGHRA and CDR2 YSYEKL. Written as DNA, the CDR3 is TGCGCCAGCAGCCAAATGGGGGGCACAGCGGGAGCCTACGAGCAGTACTTC. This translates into CASSQMGGTAGAYEQYF.

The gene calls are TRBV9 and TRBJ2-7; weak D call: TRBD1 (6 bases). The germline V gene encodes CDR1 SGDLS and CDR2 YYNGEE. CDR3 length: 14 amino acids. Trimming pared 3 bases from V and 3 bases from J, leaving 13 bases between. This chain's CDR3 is CASSATGYYYEQYF. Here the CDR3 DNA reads TGTGCCAGCAGCGCGACAGGTTACTACTACGAGCAGTACTTC. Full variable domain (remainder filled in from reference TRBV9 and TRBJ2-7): DSGVTQTPKHLITATGQRVTLRCSPRSGDLSVYWYQQSLDQGLQFLIQYYNGEERAKGNILERFSAQQFPDLHSELNLSSLELGDSALYFCASSATGYYYEQYFGPGTRLTVT.

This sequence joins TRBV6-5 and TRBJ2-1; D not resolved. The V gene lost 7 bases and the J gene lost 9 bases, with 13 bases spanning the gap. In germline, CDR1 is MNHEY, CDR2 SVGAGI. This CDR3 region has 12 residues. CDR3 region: CASTSDTVEQFF. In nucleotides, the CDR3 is TGTGCCAGCACCTCCGACACAGTTGAGCAGTTCTTC.

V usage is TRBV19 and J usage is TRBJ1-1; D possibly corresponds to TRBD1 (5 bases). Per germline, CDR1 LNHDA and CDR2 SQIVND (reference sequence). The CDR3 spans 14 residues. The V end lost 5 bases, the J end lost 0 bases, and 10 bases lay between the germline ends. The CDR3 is CASSAGRMNTEAFF. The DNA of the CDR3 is TGTGCCAGTAGTGCGGGACGGATGAACACTGAAGCTTTCTTT. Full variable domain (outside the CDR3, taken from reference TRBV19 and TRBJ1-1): DGGITQSPKYLFRKEGQNVTLSCEQNLNHDAMYWYRQDPGQGLRLIYYSQIVNDFQKGDIAEGYSVSREKKESFPLTVTSAQKNPTAFYLCASSAGRMNTEAFFGQGTRLTVV.

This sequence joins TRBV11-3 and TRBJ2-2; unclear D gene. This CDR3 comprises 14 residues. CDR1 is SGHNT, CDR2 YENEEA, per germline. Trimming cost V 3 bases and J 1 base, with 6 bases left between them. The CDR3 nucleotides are TGTGCCAGCAGCTTCTCAGAGAACACCGGGGAGCTGTTTTTT. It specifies CASSFSENTGELFF.

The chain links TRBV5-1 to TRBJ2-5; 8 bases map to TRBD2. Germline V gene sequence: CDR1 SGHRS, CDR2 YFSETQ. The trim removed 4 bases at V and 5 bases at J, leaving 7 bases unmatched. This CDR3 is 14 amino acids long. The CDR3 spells CASSQGLGRETQYF. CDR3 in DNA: TGCGCCAGCAGCCAGGGACTAGGGCGGGAGACCCAGTACTTC.

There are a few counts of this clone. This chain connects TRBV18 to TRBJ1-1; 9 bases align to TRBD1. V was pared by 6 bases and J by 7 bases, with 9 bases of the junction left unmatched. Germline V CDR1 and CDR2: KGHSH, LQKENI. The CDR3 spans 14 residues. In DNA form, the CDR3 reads TGTGCCAGCTCGCCATACAGGGGGCTACATGAAGCTTTCTTT. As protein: CASSPYRGLHEAFF.

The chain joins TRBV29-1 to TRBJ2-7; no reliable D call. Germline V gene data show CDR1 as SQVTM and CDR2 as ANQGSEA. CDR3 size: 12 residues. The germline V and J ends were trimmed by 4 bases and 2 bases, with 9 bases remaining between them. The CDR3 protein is CSVVPNTYEQYF. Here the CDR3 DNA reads TGCAGCGTTGTCCCTAATACCTACGAGCAGTACTTC.

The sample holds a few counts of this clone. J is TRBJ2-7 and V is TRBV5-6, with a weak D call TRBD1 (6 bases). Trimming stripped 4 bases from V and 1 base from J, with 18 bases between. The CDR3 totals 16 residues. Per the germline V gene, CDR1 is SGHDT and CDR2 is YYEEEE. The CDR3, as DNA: TGTGCCAGCAGCGAACTTCGAGGGGGATTTTCCTACGAGCAGTACTTC. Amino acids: CASSELRGGFSYEQYF.

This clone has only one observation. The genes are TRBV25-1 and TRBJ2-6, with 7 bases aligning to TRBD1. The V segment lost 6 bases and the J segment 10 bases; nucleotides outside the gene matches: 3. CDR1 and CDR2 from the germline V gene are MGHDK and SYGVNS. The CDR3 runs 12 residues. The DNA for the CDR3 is TGTGCCAGCAGAAGGGACAGAAACGTCCTGACTTTC. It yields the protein CASRRDRNVLTF.

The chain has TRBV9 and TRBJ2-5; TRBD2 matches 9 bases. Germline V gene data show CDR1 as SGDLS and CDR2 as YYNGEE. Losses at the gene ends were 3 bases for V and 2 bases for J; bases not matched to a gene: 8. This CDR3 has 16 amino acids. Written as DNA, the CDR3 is TGTGCCAGCAGCGCCAGTAGCGGGAGTGGACAAGAGACCCAGTACTTC. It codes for CASSASSGSGQETQYF.

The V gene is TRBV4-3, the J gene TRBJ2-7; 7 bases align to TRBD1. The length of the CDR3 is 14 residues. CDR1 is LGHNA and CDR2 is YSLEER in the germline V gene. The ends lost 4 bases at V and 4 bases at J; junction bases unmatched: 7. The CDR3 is CASSPNRGPYEQYF. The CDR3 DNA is TGCGCCAGCAGCCCGAACAGGGGTCCTTACGAGCAGTACTTC.

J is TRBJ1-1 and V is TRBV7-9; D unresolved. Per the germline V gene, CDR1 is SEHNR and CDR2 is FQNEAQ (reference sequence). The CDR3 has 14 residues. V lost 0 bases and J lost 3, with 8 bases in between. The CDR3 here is CASSLAAGYTEAFF. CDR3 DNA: TGTGCCAGCAGCTTAGCGGCGGGGTACACTGAAGCTTTCTTT.

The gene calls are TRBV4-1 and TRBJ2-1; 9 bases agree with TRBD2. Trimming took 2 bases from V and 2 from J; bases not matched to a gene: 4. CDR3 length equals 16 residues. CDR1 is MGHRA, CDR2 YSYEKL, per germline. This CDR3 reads CASSQPSGTAYNEQFF. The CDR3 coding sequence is TGCGCCAGCAGCCAACCTAGCGGGACCGCCTACAATGAGCAGTTCTTC.

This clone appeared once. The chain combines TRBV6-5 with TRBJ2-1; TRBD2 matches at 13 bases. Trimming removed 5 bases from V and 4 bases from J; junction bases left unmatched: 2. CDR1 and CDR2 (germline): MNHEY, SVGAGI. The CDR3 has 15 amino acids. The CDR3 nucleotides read TGTGCCAGCAGTACGACTAGCGGGGGGTACAATGAGCAGTTCTTC. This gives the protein CASSTTSGGYNEQFF.

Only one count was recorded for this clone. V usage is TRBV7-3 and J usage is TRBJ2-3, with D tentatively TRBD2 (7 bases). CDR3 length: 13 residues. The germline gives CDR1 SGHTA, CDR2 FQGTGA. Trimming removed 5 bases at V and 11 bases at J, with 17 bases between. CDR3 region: CASSPTEGGLQYF. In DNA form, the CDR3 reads TGTGCCAGCAGCCCAACAGAGGGGGGGTTGCAGTATTTT. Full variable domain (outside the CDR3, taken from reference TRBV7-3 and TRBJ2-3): GAGVSQTPSNKVTEKGKYVELRCDPISGHTALYWYRQSLGQGPEFLIYFQGTGAADDSGLPNDRFFAVRPEGSVSTLKIQRTERGDSAVYLCASSPTEGGLQYFGPGTRLTVL.

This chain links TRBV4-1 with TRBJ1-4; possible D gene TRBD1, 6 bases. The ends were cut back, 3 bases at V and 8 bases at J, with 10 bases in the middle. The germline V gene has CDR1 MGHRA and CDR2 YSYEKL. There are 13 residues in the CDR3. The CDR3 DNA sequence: TGCGCCAGCAGCCAGACAGGATTAGAAAAACTGTTTTTT. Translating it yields CASSQTGLEKLFF.

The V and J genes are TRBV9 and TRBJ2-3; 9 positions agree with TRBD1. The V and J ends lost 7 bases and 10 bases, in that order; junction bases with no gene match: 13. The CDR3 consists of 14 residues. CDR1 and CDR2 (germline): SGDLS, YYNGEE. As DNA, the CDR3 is TGTGCCAGCTCTCATCCAGGACAGGGGACCTCGCAGTATTTT. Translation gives CASSHPGQGTSQYF.

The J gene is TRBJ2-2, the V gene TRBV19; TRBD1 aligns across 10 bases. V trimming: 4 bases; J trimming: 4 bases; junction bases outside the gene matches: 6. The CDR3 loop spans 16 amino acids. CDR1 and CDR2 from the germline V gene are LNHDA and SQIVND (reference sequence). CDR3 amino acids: CASSTGTGAFTGELFF. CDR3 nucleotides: TGTGCCAGTAGTACCGGGACAGGGGCTTTCACCGGGGAGCTGTTTTTT. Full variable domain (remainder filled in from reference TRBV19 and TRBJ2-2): DGGITQSPKYLFRKEGQNVTLSCEQNLNHDAMYWYRQDPGQGLRLIYYSQIVNDFQKGDIAEGYSVSREKKESFPLTVTSAQKNPTAFYLCASSTGTGAFTGELFFGEGSRLTVL.

The chain's CDR3 is CASSPQPRRGGNEQFF. Written as DNA, the CDR3 is TGTGCCAGCTCACCACAGCCCCGGCGCGGGGGAAATGAGCAGTTCTTC. The J gene is TRBJ2-1, the V gene TRBV18; 7 bases align to TRBD2. The CDR3 has 16 residues. Germline V lookup: CDR1 KGHSH, CDR2 LQKENI. The V gene end was trimmed by 1 base and the J gene end by 7 bases; junction bases not matched to a gene: 10.

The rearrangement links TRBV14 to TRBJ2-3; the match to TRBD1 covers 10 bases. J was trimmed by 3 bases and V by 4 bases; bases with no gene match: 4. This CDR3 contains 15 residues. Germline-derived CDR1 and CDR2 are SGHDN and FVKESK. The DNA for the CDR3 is TGTGCCAGCAGCCCGGGACAGGGGTGGACAGATACGCAGTATTTT. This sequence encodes CASSPGQGWTDTQYF.

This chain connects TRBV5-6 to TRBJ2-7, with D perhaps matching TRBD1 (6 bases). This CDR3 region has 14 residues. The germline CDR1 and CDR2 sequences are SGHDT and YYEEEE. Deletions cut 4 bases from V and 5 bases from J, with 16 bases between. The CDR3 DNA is TGTGCCAGCAGCCTCGGACAGTCTCGGGACGAGCAGTACTTC. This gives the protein CASSLGQSRDEQYF.